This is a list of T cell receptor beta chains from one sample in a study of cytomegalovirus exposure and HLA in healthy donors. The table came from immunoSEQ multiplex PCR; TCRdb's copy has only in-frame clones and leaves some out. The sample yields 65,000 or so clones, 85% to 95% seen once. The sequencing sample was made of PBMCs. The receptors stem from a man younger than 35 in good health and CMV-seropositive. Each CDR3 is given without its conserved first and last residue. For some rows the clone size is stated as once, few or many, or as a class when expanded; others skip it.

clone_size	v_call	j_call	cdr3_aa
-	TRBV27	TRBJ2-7	ASRRSSYEQY
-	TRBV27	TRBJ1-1	ASKPGTGLVNTEAF
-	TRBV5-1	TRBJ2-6	ASSLAQQGSGGANVLT
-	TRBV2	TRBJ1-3	ARGGQSSGNTIY
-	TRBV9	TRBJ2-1	ASSVVGRGNEQF
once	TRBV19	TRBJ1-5	ASSIAGQGGQPQH
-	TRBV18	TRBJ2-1	ASSPRSGMDNEQF
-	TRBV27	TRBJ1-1	ASRQQGVGTEAF
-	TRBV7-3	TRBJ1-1	ASSLTSGDTEAF
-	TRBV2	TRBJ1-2	ASLSNYGYT
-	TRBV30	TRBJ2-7	ACDRSGSSYEQY
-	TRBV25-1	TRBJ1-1	ASTTATEAF
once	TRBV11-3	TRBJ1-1	ASSRSGQGGSGEAF
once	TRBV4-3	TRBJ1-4	ASSQVQGEKLF
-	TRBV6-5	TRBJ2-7	ASSYSPGDREQY
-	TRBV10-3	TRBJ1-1	AIRTGVDAEAF
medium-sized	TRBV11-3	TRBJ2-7	ASSLVPTVRSYEQY
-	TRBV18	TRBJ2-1	ASSVAGSSYNEQF
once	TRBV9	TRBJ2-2	ASAGGTGVPGELF
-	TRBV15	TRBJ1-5	ATSSDRAPNQPQH
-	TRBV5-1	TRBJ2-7	ASSLPGLAGGEWSYEQY
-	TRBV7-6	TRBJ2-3	ASSFMRASGSTDTQY
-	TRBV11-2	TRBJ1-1	ASSSTHELNTEAF
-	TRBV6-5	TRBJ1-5	ASRSLDRVNQPQH
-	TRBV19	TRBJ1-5	ASSIAAWGEYSNQPQH